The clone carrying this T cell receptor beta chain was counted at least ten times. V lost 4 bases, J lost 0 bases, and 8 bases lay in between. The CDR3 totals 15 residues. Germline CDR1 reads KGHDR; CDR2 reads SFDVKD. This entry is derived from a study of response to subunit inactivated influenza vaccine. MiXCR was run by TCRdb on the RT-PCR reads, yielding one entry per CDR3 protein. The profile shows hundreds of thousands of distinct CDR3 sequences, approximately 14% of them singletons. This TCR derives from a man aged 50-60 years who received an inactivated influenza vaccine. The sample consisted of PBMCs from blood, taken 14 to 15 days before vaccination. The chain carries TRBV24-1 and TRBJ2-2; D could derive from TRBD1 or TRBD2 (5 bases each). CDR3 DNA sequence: TGTGCCACCAGTGAGGGGACGGCGAACACCGGGGAGCTGTTTTTT. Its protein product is CATSEGTANTGELFF.